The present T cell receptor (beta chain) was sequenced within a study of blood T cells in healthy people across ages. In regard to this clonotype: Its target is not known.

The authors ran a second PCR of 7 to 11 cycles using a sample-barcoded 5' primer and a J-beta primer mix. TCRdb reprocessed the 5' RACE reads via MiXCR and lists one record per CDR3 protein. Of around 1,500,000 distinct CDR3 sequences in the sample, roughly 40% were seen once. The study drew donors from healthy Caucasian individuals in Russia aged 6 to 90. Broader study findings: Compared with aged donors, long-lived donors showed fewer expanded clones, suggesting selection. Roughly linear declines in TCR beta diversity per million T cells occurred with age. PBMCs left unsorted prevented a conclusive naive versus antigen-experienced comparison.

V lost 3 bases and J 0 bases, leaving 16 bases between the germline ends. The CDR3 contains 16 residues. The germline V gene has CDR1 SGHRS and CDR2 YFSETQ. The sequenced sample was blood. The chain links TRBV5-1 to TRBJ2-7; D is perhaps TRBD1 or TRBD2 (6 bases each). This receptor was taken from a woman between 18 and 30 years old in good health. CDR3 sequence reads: CASSSGGTGNSYEQYF. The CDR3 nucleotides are TGCGCCAGCAGCTCCGGGGGAACAGGGAACTCCTACGAGCAGTACTTC.